This is a list of T cell receptor beta chains from one sample in a study of OX40 agonist ivuxolimab in advanced cancers. Measured with immunoSEQ multiplex PCR; TCRdb has only the in-frame clones, and not every one. Of 90,000 or so clones listed, 92% were seen once; the top ten hold 0.95% to 1.3%. Sequenced material: CD4+ or CD8+ T cells sorted from blood, taken in a trial of the OX40 agonist ivuxolimab. These receptors all stem from an adult with an advanced solid tumor such as melanoma, head and neck, liver or kidney cancer. CDR3s include the opening cysteine and the closing phenylalanine or tryptophan. D genes are given only for firm matches. Some rows mark clone size as missing; the rest say once, few, many or name a class of expanded clone.

abundance,j_gene,v_gene,d_gene,CDR3aa,CDR3nt
.,TRBJ1-5,TRBV19,.,CATKTAGTPSNQPQHF,TGTGCCACGAAAACGGCCGGGACACCGAGCAATCAGCCCCAGCATTTT
once,TRBJ2-5,TRBV27,TRBD2,CASRIAGYQETQYF,TGTGCCAGCAGAATAGCGGGATACCAAGAGACCCAGTACTTC
.,TRBJ2-1,TRBV2,TRBD2,CASSGLAGQDEQFF,TGTGCCAGCAGTGGACTAGCGGGACAGGATGAGCAGTTCTTC
.,TRBJ2-1,TRBV7-3,TRBD2,CASSSTGPGLAYNEQFF,TGTGCCAGCAGCTCGACCGGTCCGGGACTAGCTTACAATGAGCAGTTCTTC
.,TRBJ1-1,TRBV29-1,.,CSVEKGIVNTEAFF,TGCAGCGTAGAAAAGGGGATTGTGAACACTGAAGCTTTCTTT
.,TRBJ2-3,TRBV4-3,TRBD2,CASSQELAGVRNTQYF,TGCGCCAGCAGCCAAGAACTAGCGGGAGTTAGGAATACGCAGTATTTT
.,TRBJ1-2,TRBV6-6,.,CASKIDRRKGYGYTF,TGTGCCAGCAAGATCGACCGGCGAAAAGGCTATGGCTACACCTTC
.,TRBJ2-1,TRBV30,.,CAWSAGMVRTTYNEQFF,TGTGCCTGGAGTGCGGGAATGGTCAGGACGACCTACAATGAGCAGTTCTTC
.,TRBJ1-1,TRBV5-1,TRBD1,CASTRDSEAFF,TGCGCCAGCACCCGGGACAGTGAAGCTTTCTTT
.,TRBJ1-5,TRBV28,TRBD1,CASSSSRQGSNQPQHF,TGTGCCAGCAGCAGCTCTAGACAGGGAAGCAATCAGCCCCAGCATTTT
.,TRBJ2-3,TRBV6-5,TRBD2,CGTSGGTDTQYF,TGTGGCACAAGCGGGGGTACAGATACGCAGTATTTT
.,TRBJ1-2,TRBV19,.,CASKRGTGIYNYGYTF,TGTGCCAGTAAAAGGGGGACGGGGATCTACAACTATGGCTACACCTTC
.,TRBJ2-1,TRBV7-2,TRBD2,CASSPQLAGSYNEQFF,TGTGCCAGCAGCCCGCAACTAGCGGGTTCCTACAATGAGCAGTTCTTC
.,TRBJ2-7,TRBV6-5,TRBD2,CASSLSGATYEQYF,TGTGCCAGCAGCCTTAGCGGGGCTACCTACGAGCAGTACTTC
.,TRBJ2-3,TRBV28,TRBD2,CASSFMTSGMGTDTQYF,TGTGCCAGCAGTTTTATGACTAGCGGGATGGGGACAGATACGCAGTATTTT
.,TRBJ2-5,TRBV4-1,TRBD2,CASSQGTSGSLGTQYF,TGCGCCAGCAGCCAAGGGACTAGCGGGAGTCTTGGGACCCAGTACTTC
.,TRBJ2-7,TRBV4-2,TRBD1,CASSQAQGAPGEQYF,TGTGCCAGCAGCCAGGCTCAGGGGGCGCCTGGCGAGCAGTACTTC
.,TRBJ2-7,TRBV29-1,.,CSVELARYEQYF,TGCAGCGTTGAACTAGCTCGGTACGAGCAGTACTTC
.,TRBJ2-2,TRBV5-1,.,CASSPAGSRAGELFF,TGCGCCAGCAGCCCGGCGGGGTCGCGGGCCGGGGAGCTGTTTTTT
.,TRBJ2-7,TRBV5-1,.,CASSLQTPARGVGKKYEQYF,TGCGCCAGCAGCTTGCAAACCCCGGCAAGGGGGGTTGGAAAAAAGTACGAGCAGTACTTC
few,TRBJ2-7,TRBV6-5,.,CASSYRQQAGYEQYF,TGTGCCAGCAGTTACCGCCAACAGGCGGGGTACGAGCAGTACTTC
.,TRBJ1-1,TRBV5-1,.,CASSLAGGLAEAFF,TGCGCCAGCAGCTTGGCCGGAGGGTTAGCTGAAGCTTTCTTT
.,TRBJ2-7,TRBV7-3,TRBD2,CASSLSRGGETYEQYF,TGTGCCAGCAGCTTAAGTCGCGGGGGAGAGACCTACGAGCAGTACTTC
.,TRBJ2-1,TRBV5-8,.,CASSWQSEQFF,TGTGCCAGCAGCTGGCAGAGTGAGCAGTTCTTC
few,TRBJ1-3,TRBV7-3,.,CASSLGQSGNTIYF,TGTGCCAGCAGCTTGGGGCAGTCTGGAAACACCATATATTTT
once,TRBJ2-6,TRBV5-1,.,CASSEGYGGGANVLTF,TGCGCCAGCAGCGAGGGTTACGGTGGTGGGGCCAACGTCCTGACTTTC
.,TRBJ1-3,TRBV9,TRBD1,CASSERTGYSGNTIYF,TGTGCCAGCAGCGAACGGACAGGCTACTCTGGAAACACCATATATTTT
once,TRBJ2-7,TRBV27,.,CASSGTSSYEQYF,TGTGCCAGCAGCGGGACTTCTTCCTACGAGCAGTACTTC
.,TRBJ1-1,TRBV30,.,CAWSVALPVSGAEAFF,TGTGCCTGGAGTGTCGCGCTTCCGGTGTCGGGCGCTGAAGCTTTCTTT
.,TRBJ2-7,TRBV27,TRBD2,CASSASGGAPYEQYF,TGTGCCAGCAGTGCCTCGGGAGGGGCCCCCTACGAGCAGTACTTC
.,TRBJ2-3,TRBV5-1,TRBD2,CASSSGTNSGGNTDTQYF,TGCGCCAGCAGCTCGGGTACTAATAGCGGGGGTAACACAGATACGCAGTATTTT
.,TRBJ1-1,TRBV4-3,TRBD1,CASSQDHGTGSAFF,TGCGCCAGCAGCCAAGACCATGGGACAGGGTCTGCTTTCTTT
.,TRBJ2-1,TRBV30,.,CAWTTSREKQFF,TGTGCCTGGACCACCTCCCGGGAGAAGCAGTTCTTC
.,TRBJ1-1,TRBV6-1,.,CASSDSRYTEAFF,TGTGCCAGCAGTGACTCCAGATACACTGAAGCTTTCTTT
.,TRBJ2-1,TRBV18,.,CASSPPGPGSEQFF,TGTGCCAGCTCACCACCGGGCCCGGGGAGTGAGCAGTTCTTC
.,TRBJ2-7,TRBV29-1,.,CSFSSGYSYEQYF,TGCAGCTTTTCGAGCGGATACTCCTACGAGCAGTACTTC
.,TRBJ2-2,TRBV7-2,.,CASSFDSLNTGELFF,TGTGCCAGCAGCTTCGACTCCCTAAACACCGGGGAGCTGTTTTTT
.,TRBJ2-5,TRBV19,.,CASSTRQLRGTQYF,TGTGCCAGTAGTACCAGACAGTTGCGGGGGACCCAGTACTTC
.,TRBJ2-5,TRBV5-1,.,CASSLAAQETQYF,TGCGCCAGCAGCCTCGCGGCCCAAGAGACCCAGTACTTC
once,TRBJ2-2,TRBV2,TRBD2,CASSWTSGNTGELFF,TGTGCCAGCAGTTGGACTAGCGGAAACACCGGGGAGCTGTTTTTT
.,TRBJ1-5,TRBV6-5,TRBD1,CASSYTTGSNQPQHF,TGTGCCAGCAGTTACACGACAGGGTCCAATCAGCCCCAGCATTTT
.,TRBJ1-2,TRBV18,TRBD1,CASSPTGDRFYGYTF,TGTGCCAGCTCACCCACCGGGGACAGGTTCTATGGCTACACCTTC
.,TRBJ2-1,TRBV7-4,.,CASRPAFWGNEQFF,TGTGCCAGCAGACCCGCCTTCTGGGGCAATGAGCAGTTCTTC
.,TRBJ2-1,TRBV2,.,CASSEWDTAGEQFF,TGTGCCAGCAGTGAATGGGACACGGCGGGAGAGCAGTTCTTC